This T cell receptor (beta chain) stems from a study of early T cells in non-severe SARS-CoV-2 infection. In the study overall: The study sequenced bulk RNA from unsorted whole blood, with chains unpaired.

The protocol attached unique molecular identifiers to individual cDNA molecules. From the 5' RACE reads, TCRdb called clonotypes with MiXCR, one entry per CDR3 protein. The repertoire holds 80,000 to 95,000 distinct CDR3 sequences, with roughly 13% as singletons. The ends lost 2 bases at V and 3 bases at J; junction bases unmatched: 5. The length of the CDR3 is 14 residues. The V gene's germline CDR1 is DFQATT and CDR2 SNEGSKA (reference sequence). This clonotype was found many times. This TCR derives from an adult who was a healthcare worker with PCR-confirmed SARS-CoV-2 infection or an uninfected control (not recorded which). V is TRBV20-1 and J is TRBJ2-7, with 9 bases aligning to TRBD1. Sequenced input: whole blood. The CDR3 protein is CSARRGTGFYEQYF. The DNA of the CDR3 is TGCAGTGCTAGAAGAGGGACAGGGTTCTACGAGCAGTACTTC.